This T cell receptor (beta chain) was captured in a study of breast tumors, draining lymph nodes, adjacent tissues. The lymph nodes were axillary draining lymph nodes from breast cancer patients. CDR1 is ENHRY and CDR2 is SYGVKD in the germline V gene. Trimming removed 4 bases from V and 0 bases from J, with 17 bases in between. This CDR3 comprises 17 residues. Each CDR3 protein gets one entry after TCRdb re-called the multiplex PCR reads with MiXCR. The table lists about 80,000 distinct CDR3 sequences, about 21% of them singletons. There are many counts of this clonotype. Its matching antigen is unknown. Study-level findings and limits: Tumors had less TCR diversity than lymph nodes, more than nontumor tissue. Findings are consistent with lymph node origin and intratumoral expansion of most tumor T cells. Luminal-like breast cancer showed significantly greater tumor-nontumor repertoire similarity than basal-like breast cancer did.

V gene TRBV10-3 combines with J gene TRBJ2-3, with D possibly matching TRBD2 (7 bases). This clonotype originated in a female donor with breast cancer. Some clones in this sample may be carry-over from other donors' samples. The material sequenced was axillary lymph node tissue. CDR3 nucleotide sequence: TGTGCCATCAGTGGGGGGGGGCCGACCCTAAGCACAGATACGCAGTATTTT. Protein: CAISGGGPTLSTDTQYF.